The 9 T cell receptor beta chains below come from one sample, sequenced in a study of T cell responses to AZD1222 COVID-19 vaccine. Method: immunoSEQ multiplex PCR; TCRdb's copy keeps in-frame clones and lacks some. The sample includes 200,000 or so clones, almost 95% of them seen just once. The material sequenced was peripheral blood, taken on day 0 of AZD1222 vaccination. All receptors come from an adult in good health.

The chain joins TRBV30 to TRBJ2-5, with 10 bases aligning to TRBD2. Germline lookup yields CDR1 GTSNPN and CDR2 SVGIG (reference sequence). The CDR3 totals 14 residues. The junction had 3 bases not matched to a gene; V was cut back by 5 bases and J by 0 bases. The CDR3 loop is CAWASGRHQETQYF. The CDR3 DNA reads TGTGCCTGGGCTAGCGGGAGACACCAAGAGACCCAGTACTTC.

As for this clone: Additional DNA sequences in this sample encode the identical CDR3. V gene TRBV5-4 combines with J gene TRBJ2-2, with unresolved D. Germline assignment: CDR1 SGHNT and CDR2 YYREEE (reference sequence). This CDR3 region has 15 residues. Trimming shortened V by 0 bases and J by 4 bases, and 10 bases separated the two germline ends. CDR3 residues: CASSLGAGPTGELFF. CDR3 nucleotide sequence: TGTGCCAGCAGCTTGGGGGCTGGGCCCACCGGGGAGCTGTTTTTT.

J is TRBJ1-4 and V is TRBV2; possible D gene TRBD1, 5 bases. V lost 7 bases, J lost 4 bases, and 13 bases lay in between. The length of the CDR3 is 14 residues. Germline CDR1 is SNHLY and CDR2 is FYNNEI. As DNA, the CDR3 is TGTGCCAGCACCCTGGGGCTGATTAATGAAAAACTGTTTTTT. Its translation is CASTLGLINEKLFF.

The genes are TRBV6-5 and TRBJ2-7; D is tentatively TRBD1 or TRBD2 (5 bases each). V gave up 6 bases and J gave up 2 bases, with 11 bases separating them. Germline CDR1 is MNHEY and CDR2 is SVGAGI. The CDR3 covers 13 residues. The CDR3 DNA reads TGTGCCAGCAGCAAGGGACCTGCCTACGAGCAGTACTTC. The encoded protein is CASSKGPAYEQYF.

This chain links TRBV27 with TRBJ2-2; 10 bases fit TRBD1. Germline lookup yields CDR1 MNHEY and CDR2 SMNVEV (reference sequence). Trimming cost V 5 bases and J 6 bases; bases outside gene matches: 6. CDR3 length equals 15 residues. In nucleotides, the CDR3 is TGTGCCAGCAGTGGCCCCGGACAGGGGGCCGGGGAGCTGTTTTTT. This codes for CASSGPGQGAGELFF.

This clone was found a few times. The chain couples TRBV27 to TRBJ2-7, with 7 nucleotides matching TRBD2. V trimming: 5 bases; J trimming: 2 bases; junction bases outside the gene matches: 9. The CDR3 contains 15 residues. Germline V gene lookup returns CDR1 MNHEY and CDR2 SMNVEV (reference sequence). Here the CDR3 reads CASSRGYGGTYEQYF. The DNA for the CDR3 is TGTGCCAGCAGTCGAGGTTACGGGGGGACCTACGAGCAGTACTTC.

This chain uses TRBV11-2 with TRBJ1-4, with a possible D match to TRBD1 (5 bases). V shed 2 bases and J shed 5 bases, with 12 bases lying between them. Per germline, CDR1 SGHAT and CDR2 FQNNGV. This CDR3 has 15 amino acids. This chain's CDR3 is CASSLFGTGNEKLFF. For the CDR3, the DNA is TGTGCCAGCAGCTTATTTGGGACGGGGAATGAAAAACTGTTTTTT.

This CDR3 is CASSPPPNTGELFF. As DNA, the CDR3 is TGTGCCAGCTCACCACCCCCTAACACCGGGGAGCTGTTTTTT. The rearrangement links TRBV18 to TRBJ2-2; D unclear. The CDR3 sequence is 14 residues long. The germline V gene has CDR1 KGHSH and CDR2 LQKENI. Trimming took off 0 bases at V and 2 bases at J, with 4 bases between the two ends.

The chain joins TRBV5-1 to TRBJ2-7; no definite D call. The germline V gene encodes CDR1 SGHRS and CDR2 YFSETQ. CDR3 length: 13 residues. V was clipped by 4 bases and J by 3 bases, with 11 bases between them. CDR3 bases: TGCGCCAGCAGCATCCGGGTTGGCTACGAGCAGTACTTC. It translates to CASSIRVGYEQYF.